This entry lists 21 T cell receptor beta chains sequenced from one sample in a study of blood T cell repertoires in COVID-19. Measured with immunoSEQ multiplex PCR; TCRdb has only the in-frame clones, and not every one. The sample has some 260,000 clones; about 80% are singletons. Sequences were obtained from peripheral blood. The receptors originated from a woman over 75 with active or convalescent COVID-19.

The chain carries TRBV4-1 and TRBJ1-4, with 9 bases lining up with TRBD1. This CDR3 region has 15 residues. V shed 2 bases, J shed 7 bases, and the junction held 5 bases outside the gene matches. CDR1 and CDR2 (germline): MGHRA, YSYEKL. The DNA of the CDR3 is TGCGCCAGCAGCCAACAGGGACAGGGTATTGAAAAACTGTTTTTT. It translates to CASSQQGQGIEKLFF.

The rearrangement links TRBV2 to TRBJ1-4, with a tentative D call TRBD1 (6 bases). Germline lookup yields CDR1 SNHLY and CDR2 FYNNEI. The CDR3 consists of 15 residues. V shed 8 bases and J shed 2 bases, with 15 bases lying between them. The DNA for the CDR3 is TGTGCCAGCCTAAGAAGGGGGACGACTAATGAAAAACTGTTTTTT. This codes for CASLRRGTTNEKLFF.

The chain combines TRBV6-5 with TRBJ1-6; 7 positions match TRBD1. In germline, CDR1 is MNHEY, CDR2 SVGAGI. The CDR3 length is 14 residues. J was trimmed by 6 bases and V by 6 bases; bases with no gene match: 5. CDR3 DNA: TGTGCCAGCAGCTCGGGACAGCTTAATTCACCCCTCCACTTT. This encodes CASSSGQLNSPLHF.

V and J are TRBV6-6 and TRBJ2-7, with D tentatively TRBD2 (5 bases). Trimming stripped 2 bases from V and 3 bases from J, with 17 bases between. This CDR3 is built from 16 residues. The germline V gene encodes CDR1 MNHNY and CDR2 SVGAGI (reference sequence). CDR3 protein: CASSYPGKGRHYEQYF. The CDR3, as DNA: TGTGCCAGCAGTTACCCCGGGAAGGGCAGACACTACGAGCAGTACTTC.

In this sample, this clone turned up a few times. J is TRBJ1-1 and V is TRBV10-1; 7 bases are shared with TRBD1. Germline-derived CDR1 and CDR2 are WNHNN and SYGVQD (reference sequence). V dropped 3 bases and J dropped 1; count of bases not matched to a gene: 11. CDR3 length: 17 amino acids. CDR3 loop: CASSDYTGTAKNTEAFF. CDR3 DNA sequence: TGCGCCAGCAGTGATTACACCGGGACAGCAAAGAACACTGAAGCTTTCTTT.

The V gene is TRBV7-9, the J gene TRBJ2-1; TRBD2 matches 8 bases. V was pared by 2 bases and J by 7 bases, with 7 bases of the junction left unmatched. The CDR3 has 15 residues. Germline V gene sequence: CDR1 SEHNR, CDR2 FQNEAQ (reference sequence). DNA for the CDR3: TGTGCCAGCAGCTTATCGACTAGCGTTGTGAATGAGCAGTTCTTC. Protein product: CASSLSTSVVNEQFF.

The CDR3 loop is CASSLGQGTSPLHF. In DNA, the CDR3 is TGCGCCAGCAGCTTGGGTCAGGGAACTTCACCCCTCCACTTT. V gene TRBV5-1 combines with J gene TRBJ1-6, with D perhaps TRBD1 (5 bases). The CDR3 totals 14 residues. CDR1 and CDR2 from the germline V gene are SGHRS and YFSETQ. V gave up 0 bases and J gave up 9 bases, with 10 bases separating them.

A single count supports this clone. The chain carries TRBV6-5 and TRBJ2-2; 8 bases fit TRBD2. Germline CDR1 reads MNHEY; CDR2 reads SVGAGI. J lost 3 bases, V lost 6 bases, and 6 bases had no gene match. The CDR3 runs 15 residues. CDR3 sequence: CASRTGGGDTGELFF. The DNA for the CDR3 is TGTGCCAGCAGAACCGGGGGGGGAGACACCGGGGAGCTGTTTTTT.

The chain joins TRBV29-1 to TRBJ2-3; 8 bases agree with TRBD2. Looked up from germline, CDR1 is SQVTM and CDR2 is ANQGSEA. Trimming at V came to 6 bases and at J to 0 bases, leaving 8 bases not matched to a gene. The CDR3 spans 15 residues. The CDR3 DNA reads as TGCAGCGTGGGGAGGACTAGCTATAGCACAGATACGCAGTATTTT. Protein product: CSVGRTSYSTDTQYF.

The chain joins TRBV28 to TRBJ2-3; D not certain. CDR3 length: 13 residues. Deletions cut 3 bases from V and 2 bases from J, with 6 bases between. Germline-derived CDR1 and CDR2 are MDHEN and SYDVKM. The CDR3 region has the DNA TGTGCCAGCAGTTTCCCTAACACAGATACGCAGTATTTT. This sequence encodes CASSFPNTDTQYF.

The sample holds a few counts of this clone. This chain joins TRBV29-1 and TRBJ1-1; 9 bases line up with TRBD1. J gave up 5 bases and V 7 bases, and 8 bases lay outside the gene matches. Germline V lookup: CDR1 SQVTM, CDR2 ANQGSEA. The CDR3 runs to 13 residues. The CDR3 nucleotides are TGCAGCGCCCAGGACAGGGGAAATACTGAAGCTTTCTTT. It translates to CSAQDRGNTEAFF.

This chain uses TRBV29-1 with TRBJ1-4, with D possibly TRBD1 on 5 matching bases. This CDR3 has 15 amino acids. Germline lookup yields CDR1 SQVTM and CDR2 ANQGSEA. V was pared by 2 bases and J by 4 bases, with 14 bases between. The CDR3 sequence is CSVEFDPGGNEKLFF. In DNA form, the CDR3 reads TGCAGCGTTGAATTTGACCCCGGGGGTAATGAAAAACTGTTTTTT.

The chain uses TRBV2 and TRBJ1-2, with 7 positions matching TRBD1. The CDR3 contains 15 residues. Losses at the gene ends were 6 bases for V and 1 base for J; bases not matched to a gene: 8. In germline, CDR1 is SNHLY, CDR2 FYNNEI. The CDR3 spells CASSATGELNYGYTF. CDR3 DNA sequence: TGTGCCAGCAGCGCTACAGGGGAACTTAACTATGGCTACACCTTC.

The chain is built from TRBV28 and TRBJ1-2, with D perhaps matching TRBD1 (6 bases). Germline V CDR1 and CDR2: MDHEN, SYDVKM. V dropped 6 bases and J dropped 4 bases, with 15 bases sitting between them. The CDR3 has 14 amino acids. The CDR3 DNA reads TGTGCCAGCAGCAACGTGGACAGCCTCTATGGCTACACCTTC. Amino acid sequence: CASSNVDSLYGYTF.

By sample fraction, this clone is medium-sized. The chain has TRBV5-1 and TRBJ2-2; D call uncertain. Per germline, CDR1 SGHRS and CDR2 YFSETQ. The CDR3 extends over 14 amino acids. Trimming took off 1 base at V and 3 bases at J, with 7 bases between the two ends. The CDR3 coding sequence is TGCGCCAGCAGCTTGTTAAAGCACACCGGGGAGCTGTTTTTT. The encoded protein is CASSLLKHTGELFF.

V usage is TRBV5-8 and J usage is TRBJ2-1; 11 bases align to TRBD2. V lost 9 bases, J lost 7 bases, and 6 bases stayed unmatched. The CDR3 is 13 amino acids. The V gene's germline CDR1 is SGHTS and CDR2 YDEGEE. In DNA form, the CDR3 reads TGTGCCACCCTAGCGGGAGGCTCAAATGAGCAGTTCTTC. Encoded protein: CATLAGGSNEQFF.

The chain carries TRBV3-1 (or the pseudogene TRBV3-2) and TRBJ1-6; 7 bases map to TRBD1. CDR3 length equals 15 residues. Unmatched junction bases numbered 9, after V lost 4 bases and J lost 9 bases. Germline lookup yields CDR1 LGHDT and CDR2 YNNKEL (reference sequence). DNA of the CDR3: TGTGCCAGCAGCCTCCGACAGGGCCGTGGTTCACCCCTCCACTTT. This translates into CASSLRQGRGSPLHF.

This clone was counted once. This chain links TRBV5-1 with TRBJ2-3; D remains ambiguous. Germline CDR1 and CDR2: SGHRS and YFSETQ. This CDR3 has 15 amino acids. V shed 0 bases and J shed 2 bases, with 10 bases lying between them. The CDR3 region is CASSLASPSTDTQYF. DNA of the CDR3: TGCGCCAGCAGCTTGGCGAGCCCGTCCACAGATACGCAGTATTTT. The whole variable domain, filled in from reference TRBV5-1 and TRBJ2-3, reads KAGVTQTPRYLIKTRGQQVTLSCSPISGHRSVSWYQQTPGQGLQFLFEYFSETQRNKGNFPGRFSGRQFSNSRSEMNVSTLELGDSALYLCASSLASPSTDTQYFGPGTRLTVL.

V gene TRBV7-9 combines with J gene TRBJ1-1; 9 bases align to TRBD1. Germline CDR1 is SEHNR and CDR2 is FQNEAQ (reference sequence). Trimming at V came to 2 bases and at J to 5 bases, leaving 6 bases not matched to a gene. This CDR3 comprises 15 residues. The DNA for the CDR3 is TGTGCCAGCAGCTTATACCGGGACAGGGTTACTGAAGCTTTCTTT. Protein: CASSLYRDRVTEAFF.

The rearrangement uses TRBV18 and TRBJ2-1; TRBD2 might be the D (6 bases). The V end was cut by 1 base, the J end by 2 bases, with 9 bases between. The CDR3 runs to 15 residues. Germline CDR1 reads KGHSH; CDR2 reads LQKENI. CDR3 protein: CASSPLADAYNEQFF. DNA for the CDR3: TGTGCCAGCTCACCACTAGCGGATGCCTACAATGAGCAGTTCTTC.

This clone was detected only a few times. This sequence joins TRBV6-5 and TRBJ2-2; no clear D. V was cut by 8 bases and J by 8 bases, with 15 bases left in between. Germline V gene data show CDR1 as MNHEY and CDR2 as SVGAGI. There are 13 residues in the CDR3. CDR3 region: CASDSNRLGELFF. CDR3 sequence (DNA): TGTGCCAGCGACTCGAATCGCTTGGGGGAGCTGTTTTTT.